Following are 18 T cell receptor beta chains from one sample sequenced in a study of cytomegalovirus exposure and HLA in healthy donors. The PCR contained 60 Vbeta and 13 Jbeta primers. Here immunoSEQ multiplex PCR was the method, and the copy in TCRdb shows in-frame clones only, minus some. Among roughly 170,000 clones listed, 84% were seen once. The specimen was PBMCs. The receptors stem from a man aged 18 to 29 in good health and CMV-seronegative.

The chain is built from TRBV27 and TRBJ2-7; maybe TRBD1 (5 bases). Germline V CDR1 and CDR2: MNHEY, SMNVEV (reference sequence). With 2 bases removed from V and 3 bases from J, the gap between germline ends came to 11 bases. The CDR3 runs to 14 residues. CDR3 in amino acids: CASSLDRAHYEQYF. The DNA of the CDR3 is TGTGCCAGCAGTTTAGACAGAGCACACTACGAGCAGTACTTC.

The V gene is TRBV29-1, the J gene TRBJ2-7; TRBD2 matches at 7 bases. The CDR3 is 12 amino acids. CDR1 SQVTM and CDR2 ANQGSEA come from the germline V gene. V lost 4 bases and J lost 5; bases outside the gene matches: 5. CDR3 sequence: CSVGAGRDEQYF. Here the CDR3 DNA reads TGCAGCGTTGGGGCAGGGAGGGACGAGCAGTACTTC.

The rearrangement joins TRBV6-6 to TRBJ2-5; 8 nucleotides line up with TRBD1. CDR1 is MNHNY, CDR2 SVGAGI, per germline (reference sequence). The CDR3 totals 15 residues. V lost 2 bases and J lost 5; bases outside the gene matches: 7. As DNA, the CDR3 is TGTGCCAGCAGTTACCCCGGACAGGGTTTGGAGACCCAGTACTTC. It is translated as CASSYPGQGLETQYF.

The chain employs TRBV6-5 and TRBJ1-1; 7 bases fit TRBD1. The J segment lost 5 bases and the V segment lost 5 bases, leaving 8 bases of the junction unmatched. The CDR3 totals 14 residues. Germline CDR1 MNHEY, CDR2 SVGAGI. The CDR3 is CASSPPTGLTEAFF. In DNA form, the CDR3 reads TGTGCCAGCAGTCCGCCGACAGGGCTAACTGAAGCTTTCTTT.

This chain links TRBV5-5 with TRBJ1-4, with TRBD1 matching over 7 bases. Germline V lookup: CDR1 SGHKS, CDR2 YYEKEE (reference sequence). Trimming cost V 3 bases and J 5 bases; bases outside gene matches: 4. The CDR3 is made up of 14 amino acids. The DNA of the CDR3 is TGTGCCAGCAGCTGGACAGGACCAAATGAAAAACTGTTTTTT. Translation: CASSWTGPNEKLFF. Looking up the rest from reference TRBV5-5 and TRBJ1-4 gives the full variable domain: DAGVTQSPTHLIKTRGQQVTLRCSPISGHKSVSWYQQVLGQGPQFIFQYYEKEERGRGNFPDRFSARQFPNYSSELNVNALLLGDSALYLCASSWTGPNEKLFFGSGTQLSVL.

This clone has a handful of counts. The chain employs TRBV6-5 and TRBJ2-1, with a weak D call TRBD2 (5 bases). Germline V gives CDR1 MNHEY, CDR2 SVGAGI. The CDR3 has 13 residues. Trimming left V 5 bases short and J 4 bases short, with 9 bases between. For the CDR3, the DNA is TGTGCCAGCAGTGCACGGGGATACAATGAGCAGTTCTTC. This gives the protein CASSARGYNEQFF.

CDR3 protein: CASSQTGVISYEQYF. The CDR3 nucleotides are TGTGCCAGCAGCCAAACAGGGGTCATTTCCTACGAGCAGTACTTC. The chain couples TRBV2 to TRBJ2-7; 7 positions match TRBD1. The CDR3 spans 15 residues. V trimming: 6 bases; J trimming: 1 base; junction bases outside the gene matches: 9. CDR1 is SNHLY, CDR2 FYNNEI, per germline.

This clone was counted a single time. The J gene is TRBJ1-6, the V gene TRBV27; the D is unclear. V dropped 5 bases and J dropped 14 bases, with 16 bases sitting between them. The CDR3 loop spans 13 amino acids. Germline assignment: CDR1 MNHEY and CDR2 SMNVEV (reference sequence). This chain's CDR3 is CASSLSEGWALHF. As DNA, the CDR3 is TGTGCCAGCAGTCTGTCGGAGGGTTGGGCCCTCCACTTT.

The V and J genes are TRBV4-2 and TRBJ2-7; D perhaps matches TRBD2 (6 bases). The CDR3 totals 15 residues. The V and J ends lost 4 bases and 2 bases respectively, with 15 bases between them. The V gene's germline CDR1 is LGHNA and CDR2 YNFKEQ. CDR3 protein: CASSPSSGVPYEQYF. CDR3 DNA: TGTGCCAGCAGCCCATCATCGGGGGTTCCCTACGAGCAGTACTTC.

This chain uses TRBV6-6 with TRBJ2-1, with 7 bases identical to TRBD2. The germline CDR1 and CDR2 sequences are MNHNY and SVGAGI (reference sequence). Trimming cost V 2 bases and J 3 bases; bases outside gene matches: 7. This CDR3 is 16 amino acids long. The CDR3 loop is CASSYATGGVYNEQFF. The CDR3, as DNA: TGTGCCAGCAGTTACGCTACGGGGGGAGTCTACAATGAGCAGTTCTTC.

V usage is TRBV18 and J usage is TRBJ1-4; D is undetermined. Trimming took off 0 bases at V and 8 bases at J, with 7 bases between the two ends. CDR3 length: 13 residues. The germline CDR1 and CDR2 sequences are KGHSH and LQKENI. CDR3 in amino acids: CASSPPVGEKLFF. The DNA for the CDR3 is TGTGCCAGCTCACCACCTGTGGGCGAAAAACTGTTTTTT.

V is TRBV9 and J is TRBJ2-1, with 8 nucleotides matching TRBD2. J gave up 0 bases and V 3 bases, and 5 bases lay outside the gene matches. The CDR3 is 16 amino acids. Germline lookup yields CDR1 SGDLS and CDR2 YYNGEE. The DNA of the CDR3 is TGTGCCAGCAGCGCGACTAGCGCCCCCTCCTACAATGAGCAGTTCTTC. Encoded protein: CASSATSAPSYNEQFF.

The V call is TRBV28, the J call TRBJ1-2; D not certain. Per germline, CDR1 MDHEN and CDR2 SYDVKM. CDR3 length: 13 residues. V lost 3 bases to trimming and J lost 8 bases, with 13 bases between them. CDR3 amino acids: CASSFSIAKGYTF. The CDR3 DNA follows: TGTGCCAGCAGTTTTTCCATTGCGAAAGGCTACACCTTC.

This chain links TRBV2 with TRBJ2-3; D is possibly TRBD1 (5 bases). Between the trimmed V and J ends, which lost 7 bases and 2 bases, there was a span of 7 bases. Germline loops: CDR1 SNHLY, CDR2 FYNNEI. The CDR3 covers 12 residues. CDR3 sequence reads: CASKGNTDTQYF. In nucleotides, the CDR3 is TGTGCCAGCAAGGGGAACACAGATACGCAGTATTTT.

The rearrangement links TRBV27 to TRBJ2-7; the match to TRBD1 covers 9 bases. With V trimmed by 6 bases and J by 6 bases, 9 bases remained unmatched. The length of the CDR3 is 14 residues. The V gene's germline CDR1 is MNHEY and CDR2 SMNVEV (reference sequence). Here the CDR3 reads CASRRDRAPGEQYF. CDR3 nucleotides: TGTGCCAGCAGACGGGACAGGGCACCGGGCGAGCAGTACTTC.

The count of this clone is one. J is TRBJ2-2 and V is TRBV9; D is perhaps TRBD1 (6 bases). V was cut by 0 bases and J by 4 bases, with 13 bases left in between. Germline V CDR1 and CDR2: SGDLS, YYNGEE. This CDR3 has 16 residues. CDR3 residues: CASSVVSGTSTGELFF. The CDR3 nucleotides are TGTGCCAGCAGCGTAGTGTCCGGGACATCCACCGGGGAGCTGTTTTTT.

V is TRBV11-3 and J is TRBJ2-1, with TRBD1 matching 7 bases. V was clipped by 2 bases and J by 5 bases; unmatched bases: 12. This CDR3 spans 17 amino acids. Germline V CDR1 and CDR2: SGHNT, YENEEA. The DNA of the CDR3 is TGTGCCAGCAGCTTAAGTCCCCCGGGACAGACTAACAATGAGCAGTTCTTC. This translates into CASSLSPPGQTNNEQFF.

The chain employs TRBV29-1 and TRBJ2-7; a weak D match, TRBD1 (6 bases). Trimming took 1 base from V and 1 from J, leaving 14 bases between them. Per the germline V gene, CDR1 is SQVTM and CDR2 is ANQGSEA. The CDR3 contains 15 residues. Here the CDR3 reads CSVEGTEENSYEQYF. CDR3 coding DNA: TGCAGCGTTGAAGGGACAGAAGAAAATTCCTACGAGCAGTACTTC.